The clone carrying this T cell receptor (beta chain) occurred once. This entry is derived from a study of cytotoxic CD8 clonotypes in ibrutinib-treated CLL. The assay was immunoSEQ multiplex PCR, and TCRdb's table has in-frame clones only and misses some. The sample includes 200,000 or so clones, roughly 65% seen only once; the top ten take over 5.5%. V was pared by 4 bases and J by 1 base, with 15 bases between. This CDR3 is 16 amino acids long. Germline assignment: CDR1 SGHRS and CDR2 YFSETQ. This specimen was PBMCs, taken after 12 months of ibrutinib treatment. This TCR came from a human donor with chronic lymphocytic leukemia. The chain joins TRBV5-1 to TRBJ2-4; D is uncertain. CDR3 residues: CASSKRRFTAKNIQYF. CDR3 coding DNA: TGCGCCAGCAGCAAAAGAAGGTTTACGGCCAAAAACATTCAGTACTTC. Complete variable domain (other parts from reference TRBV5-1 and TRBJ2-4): KAGVTQTPRYLIKTRGQQVTLSCSPISGHRSVSWYQQTPGQGLQFLFEYFSETQRNKGNFPGRFSGRQFSNSRSEMNVSTLELGDSALYLCASSKRRFTAKNIQYFGAGTRLSVL.